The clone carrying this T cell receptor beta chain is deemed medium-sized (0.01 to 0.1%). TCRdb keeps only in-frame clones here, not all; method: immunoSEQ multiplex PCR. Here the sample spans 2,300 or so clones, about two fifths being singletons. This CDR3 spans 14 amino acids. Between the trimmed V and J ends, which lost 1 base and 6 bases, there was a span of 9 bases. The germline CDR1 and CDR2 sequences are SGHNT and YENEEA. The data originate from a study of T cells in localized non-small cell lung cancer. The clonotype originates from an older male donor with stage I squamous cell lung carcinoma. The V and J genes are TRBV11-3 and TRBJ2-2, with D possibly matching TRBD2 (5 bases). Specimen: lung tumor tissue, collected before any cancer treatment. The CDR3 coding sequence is TGTGCCAGCAGCTTAGTCGGGGATTCCGGGGAGCTGTTTTTT. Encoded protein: CASSLVGDSGELFF.